The rows below give T cell receptor beta chains drawn from one sample of a study of blood T cell repertoires in COVID-19. The protocol was immunoSEQ multiplex PCR, while the TCRdb copy is restricted to in-frame clones and leaves out a portion. The repertoire holds 50,000 to 65,000 clones, with 70% to 90% as singletons. The source material was peripheral blood. Source of these receptors: a human donor in a cohort sampled during active COVID-19. CDR3s include the opening cysteine and the closing phenylalanine or tryptophan. Each record gives: J gene, clone size, V gene, D gene, CDR3 DNA, CDR3 protein. A D gene is named only where the DNA matches it firmly. Size is stated for part of the rows, as once, few or many counts, or as a class when the clone is expanded.

TRBJ2-7 | . | TRBV6-5 | TRBD1 | TGTGCCAGCAGCCGGGACAGGGGGCTTTACGAGCAGTACTTC | CASSRDRGLYEQYF
TRBJ1-6 | . | TRBV6-6 | TRBD1 | TGTGCCAGCAGCAGCCCTGGACAGGGGGCTCGCTCACCCCTCCACTTT | CASSSPGQGARSPLHF
TRBJ2-2 | . | TRBV11-2 | . | TGTGCCAGCAGCGTGCGGGACTCCCTGGCCGGGGAGCTGTTTTTT | CASSVRDSLAGELFF
TRBJ1-2 | once | TRBV10-3 | TRBD1 | TGTGCCATCAGTGAGTCTCAGACAGGGCTGGAAGGCTACACCTTC | CAISESQTGLEGYTF
TRBJ2-1 | . | TRBV2 | . | TGTGCCAGCAGTGGATTTGTCAGGGATGAGCAGTTCTTC | CASSGFVRDEQFF
TRBJ2-2 | . | TRBV27 | . | TGTGCCAGCAGCCAGAGGGGGACCTCCTACGCGAACACCGGGGAGCTGTTTTTT | CASSQRGTSYANTGELFF
TRBJ2-2 | . | TRBV5-8 | TRBD1 | TGTGCCAGCAGCCCCTGGACAGGGCCCACCGGGGAGCTGTTTTTT | CASSPWTGPTGELFF
TRBJ2-2 | few | TRBV19 | . | TGTGCCAGTAAACGGGATGGCACCGGGGAGCTGTTTTTT | CASKRDGTGELFF
TRBJ2-1 | once | TRBV4-2 | TRBD2 | TGTGCCAGCAGCCAAAAGGTGGGACTAGCGGGAGCTTTCTACAATGAGCAGTTCTTC | CASSQKVGLAGAFYNEQFF
TRBJ2-5 | . | TRBV5-1 | TRBD2 | TGCGCCAGCAGCAATACGGGACTACAAGAGACCCAGTACTTC | CASSNTGLQETQYF
TRBJ1-5 | . | TRBV25-1 | . | TGTGCCAGCAGTGGCTCCCCCCTATCGACGCCAGGAAATCAGCCCCAGCATTTT | CASSGSPLSTPGNQPQHF
TRBJ1-5 | once | TRBV28 | . | TGTGCCAGCAGCCCCCAGATTGGAGATCAGCCCCAGCATTTT | CASSPQIGDQPQHF
TRBJ1-4 | . | TRBV5-4 | . | TGTGCCAGCAGCTTGGGGACCGGAGGTGAAAAACTGTTTTTT | CASSLGTGGEKLFF
TRBJ2-3 | once | TRBV5-1 | TRBD2 | TGCGCCAGCAGAATGTCCCAATTGGGTAGCGGGAGCACAGATACGCAGTATTTT | CASRMSQLGSGSTDTQYF
TRBJ1-6 | . | TRBV20-1 | . | TGCAGTGCTAGTGCAGGGGCCCTCTATAATTCACCCCTCCACTTT | CSASAGALYNSPLHF
TRBJ2-1 | . | TRBV28 | TRBD1 | TGTGCCAGCACCACCCGGGACAGAATATTCAATGAGCAGTTCTTC | CASTTRDRIFNEQFF
TRBJ2-7 | . | TRBV10-2 | TRBD2 | TGCGCCAGCAGCGACCGGGACTACACCTTCTACGAGCAGTACTTC | CASSDRDYTFYEQYF
TRBJ1-6 | . | TRBV28 | . | TGTGCCAGCAGGGCAGGGTTTTCACCCCTCCACTTT | CASRAGFSPLHF
TRBJ1-5 | . | TRBV7-2 | TRBD1 | TGTGCCAGCAGCGGATCCGGGACAGGGGGTGATCGGCCCCAGCATTTT | CASSGSGTGGDRPQHF
TRBJ2-7 | . | TRBV2 | . | TGTGCCAGCAGTGAATCAGGCGGGTGGACCTACGAGCAGTACTTC | CASSESGGWTYEQYF
TRBJ1-6 | . | TRBV9 | TRBD1 | TGTGCCAGCAGCTCAGGAGGGACAGGGGGAAATTCACCCCTCCACTTT | CASSSGGTGGNSPLHF
TRBJ1-3 | . | TRBV18 | . | TGTGCCAGCTCACCACCCTCCGTAAACACCATATATTTT | CASSPPSVNTIYF
TRBJ1-2 | . | TRBV6-1 | . | TGTGCCAGCAGTGAACCTGTGAACTATGGCTACACCTTC | CASSEPVNYGYTF
TRBJ2-7 | . | TRBV14 | . | TGTGCCAGCAGCTTTGACAGATTTTACGAGCAGTACTTC | CASSFDRFYEQYF
TRBJ2-3 | once | TRBV9 | . | TGTGCCAGCAGCCCCCGGACAGCGTCAGATACGCAGTATTTT | CASSPRTASDTQYF
TRBJ2-3 | . | TRBV20-1 | TRBD2 | TGCAGTGCGGGACTAGCTCTAACGCAGTATTTT | CSAGLALTQYF
TRBJ1-6 | few | TRBV15 | TRBD1 | TGTGCCACCAGCAGAGCAACGGGACAGGGAGACAATTCACCCCTCCACTTT | CATSRATGQGDNSPLHF
TRBJ2-2 | once | TRBV28 | TRBD2 | TGTGCCAGCTGCCGGCCCCGTAGCGGGAGACGGAGCACCGGGGAGCTGTTTTTT | CASCRPRSGRRSTGELFF
TRBJ1-2 | . | TRBV28 | . | TGTGCCAGCAGACCGACAGCTAACTATGGCTACACCTTC | CASRPTANYGYTF
TRBJ2-7 | few | TRBV9 | TRBD1 | TGTGCCAGCAGTGGACAGGGGGCCTACGAGCAGTACTTC | CASSGQGAYEQYF
TRBJ1-5 | . | TRBV5-6 | . | TGTGCCAGCAGCTTGAGAGGGCGGAATCAGCCCCAGCATTTT | CASSLRGRNQPQHF
TRBJ1-1 | . | TRBV7-2 | . | TGTGCCAGCAGCTTAATGGGGATGGTGGGGCCGAGCACTGAAGCTTTCTTT | CASSLMGMVGPSTEAFF
TRBJ1-1 | . | TRBV28 | TRBD1 | TGTGCCAGCAGTTCCGTGGACAGGGGGGTTTTTTCCACTGAAGCTTTCTTT | CASSSVDRGVFSTEAFF
TRBJ2-5 | . | TRBV7-6 | . | TGTGCCAGCAGCCTCCGGCAAGGGAGCGTCCAGACCCAGTACTTC | CASSLRQGSVQTQYF
TRBJ2-3 | . | TRBV5-1 | TRBD1 | TGCGCCAGCTATCGGACAGGGGGGGCGGATACGCAGTATTTT | CASYRTGGADTQYF
TRBJ2-7 | . | TRBV7-6 | . | TGTGCCAGCAGCTTAGCGCAGGCAGGGTTCAACGAGCAGTACTTC | CASSLAQAGFNEQYF
TRBJ2-1 | . | TRBV11-3 | . | TGTGCCAGCAGCTCCAAACCGACTCCGTCCTCGGAGCAGTTCTTC | CASSSKPTPSSEQFF
TRBJ2-5 | . | TRBV12-5 | . | TGTGCTAGTGGTTTGGTAACGAGCGGCGCCCAGACCCAGTACTTC | CASGLVTSGAQTQYF
TRBJ1-2 | . | TRBV16 | TRBD1 | TGTGCCAGCAGCCAATTCCCCCCCGGACAGGGACCCAGTCCCTCCTTC | CASSQFPPGQGPSPSF
TRBJ2-7 | . | TRBV11-3 | . | TGTGCCAGCAGCCCGACGGCGGGCTCCTACGAGCAGTACTTC | CASSPTAGSYEQYF
TRBJ1-4 | . | TRBV7-9 | TRBD1 | TGTGCCAGCAGCTCTGGACAGGTTTCGTCTTCAACTAATGAAAAACTGTTTTTT | CASSSGQVSSSTNEKLFF